These 24 T cell receptor beta chains were sequenced from one sample in a study of shared clonotypes between healthy human individuals. Sequencing was performed with immunoSEQ multiplex PCR; in TCRdb, only in-frame clones are kept and a portion is missing. In the table there are millions of clones, about 95% of which are singletons. Terminally differentiated effector memory CD45RA+ cells were left out of the naive CD8 fraction, which was CD45RO-negative and positively selected for CCR7. The source material was naive CD8+ T cells sorted from blood. The receptors were gathered from a man younger than 35 in good health.

CDR3 in amino acids: CAPERGAKGKNIQYF. The CDR3 DNA sequence: TGTGCCCCCGAGAGGGGGGCGAAGGGCAAAAACATTCAGTACTTC. This chain connects TRBV19 to TRBJ2-4, with D perhaps given as TRBD1 or TRBD2 (6 bases each). From germline, CDR1 is LNHDA and CDR2 SQIVND (reference sequence). The CDR3 has 15 amino acids. Trimming shortened V by 11 bases and J by 3 bases, and 20 bases separated the two germline ends.

The chain carries TRBV2 and TRBJ1-2; no clear D. The CDR3 is made up of 17 amino acids. V was clipped by 5 bases and J by 8 bases, with 27 bases between them. Germline V lookup: CDR1 SNHLY, CDR2 FYNNEI. This chain's CDR3 is CASSKGASGLITEGYTF. The CDR3 DNA follows: TGTGCCAGCAGTAAGGGAGCCAGCGGCCTCATAACTGAGGGCTACACCTTC.

V gene TRBV6-5 combines with J gene TRBJ1-1, with TRBD1 matching 9 bases. Trimming removed 2 bases from V and 11 bases from J; junction bases left unmatched: 6. The length of the CDR3 is 13 residues. CDR1 MNHEY and CDR2 SVGAGI come from the germline V gene. CDR3 sequence: CASSYGTGLLAFF. Here the CDR3 DNA reads TGTGCCAGCAGTTACGGGACAGGGCTTTTGGCTTTCTTT.

This clone came up once. The genes are TRBV7-9 and TRBJ1-1; D perhaps matches TRBD1 (5 bases). The V and J ends lost 1 base and 2 bases respectively, with 11 bases between them. The CDR3 sequence is 15 residues long. The germline V gene encodes CDR1 SEHNR and CDR2 FQNEAQ (reference sequence). DNA of the CDR3: TGTGCCAGCAGCTTAGACGGGGCGATAAACACTGAAGCTTTCTTT. Translation gives CASSLDGAINTEAFF. Drawing the rest from reference TRBV7-9 and TRBJ1-1, the complete variable domain is DTGVSQNPRHKITKRGQNVTFRCDPISEHNRLYWYRQTLGQGPEFLTYFQNEAQLEKSRLLSDRFSAERPKGSFSTLEIQRTEQGDSAMYLCASSLDGAINTEAFFGQGTRLTVV.

This clone was recorded only once. This chain connects TRBV11-2 to TRBJ2-1; 7 nucleotides match TRBD1. The germline V gene has CDR1 SGHAT and CDR2 FQNNGV. The ends lost 5 bases at V and 4 bases at J; junction bases unmatched: 8. The CDR3 is 15 residues long. CDR3: CASSNRDRGYNEQFF. The CDR3 nucleotides are TGTGCCAGCAGCAACCGGGACAGAGGATACAATGAGCAGTTCTTC.

The chain couples TRBV28 to TRBJ2-7, with 9 bases fitting TRBD2. Germline CDR1 MDHEN, CDR2 SYDVKM. The CDR3 has 15 residues. Trimming removed 6 bases from V and 0 bases from J; junction bases left unmatched: 6. CDR3 sequence reads: CASRAGTSSSYEQYF. The CDR3, as DNA: TGTGCCAGCAGAGCCGGGACTAGCAGCTCCTACGAGCAGTACTTC.

To note about this clone: Other DNA sequences in the same sample also yield this CDR3. This chain uses TRBV5-1 with TRBJ2-1, with D hard to call. The CDR3 sequence is 15 residues long. V was clipped by 0 bases and J by 0 bases, with 7 bases between them. Germline V gene sequence: CDR1 SGHRS, CDR2 YFSETQ. The CDR3 loop is CASSLEPSSYNEQFF. CDR3 nucleotides: TGCGCCAGCAGCTTGGAACCGAGCTCCTACAATGAGCAGTTCTTC.

This clone appeared a single time. J is TRBJ2-7 and V is TRBV2; 8 bases align to TRBD1. CDR3 size: 13 residues. Trimming removed 7 bases from V and 2 bases from J; junction bases left unmatched: 4. The germline CDR1 and CDR2 sequences are SNHLY and FYNNEI. In nucleotides, the CDR3 is TGTGCCAGCATAACAGGGGGAACCTACGAGCAGTACTTC. Its protein is CASITGGTYEQYF.

The genes are TRBV13 and TRBJ2-7, with TRBD1 as a possible D gene (6 bases). The CDR3 is 14 residues long. V was clipped by 5 bases and J by 4 bases, with 15 bases between them. In germline, CDR1 is PRHDT, CDR2 FYEKMQ (reference sequence). The CDR3 spells CASSPGHSTYEQYF. In nucleotides, the CDR3 is TGTGCCAGCAGCCCGGGACACTCTACGTACGAGCAGTACTTC.

The chain uses TRBV6-1 and TRBJ1-1; no clear D. The CDR3 spans 10 residues. The V end was cut by 4 bases, the J end by 9 bases, with 6 bases between. Per germline, CDR1 MNHNS and CDR2 SASEGT. DNA of the CDR3: TGTGCCAGCAGTGTAAAAAAAGCTTTCTTT. Translated: CASSVKKAFF.

The gene calls are TRBV28 and TRBJ2-1; D is possibly TRBD2 (6 bases). Per germline, CDR1 MDHEN and CDR2 SYDVKM. CDR3 length: 15 amino acids. Trimming stripped 7 bases from V and 4 bases from J, with 17 bases between. CDR3 protein: CASTVPGVPYNEQFF. CDR3 nucleotides: TGTGCCAGCACCGTCCCGGGGGTCCCATACAATGAGCAGTTCTTC.

V gene TRBV7-8 combines with J gene TRBJ2-3; D call uncertain. The CDR3 spans 15 residues. Trimming removed 4 bases from V and 4 bases from J, with 15 bases in between. The germline V gene encodes CDR1 SGHVS and CDR2 FQNEAQ. CDR3 sequence reads: CASSYHPDGSDTQYF. The CDR3 DNA sequence: TGTGCCAGCAGCTACCATCCGGACGGATCAGATACGCAGTATTTT.

Only one count was recorded for this clone. The V gene is TRBV7-8, the J gene TRBJ2-3, with 13 bases fitting TRBD2. This CDR3 spans 16 amino acids. Per the germline V gene, CDR1 is SGHVS and CDR2 is FQNEAQ. The ends lost 5 bases at V and 6 bases at J; junction bases unmatched: 8. CDR3 bases: TGTGCCAGCAGCCCGACTAGCGGGGGGTTGACGGATACGCAGTATTTT. Its protein product is CASSPTSGGLTDTQYF.

This chain joins TRBV5-4 and TRBJ2-3; a weak D match, TRBD2 (6 bases). The V and J ends lost 0 bases and 4 bases respectively, with 9 bases between them. There are 14 residues in the CDR3. CDR1 and CDR2 from the germline V gene are SGHNT and YYREEE (reference sequence). This CDR3 is CASSLAGGADTQYF. The CDR3 DNA follows: TGTGCCAGCAGCTTGGCTGGAGGGGCAGATACGCAGTATTTT.

This CDR3 reads CASSVSDRPWETQYF. CDR3 nucleotides: TGTGCCAGCAGCGTCTCGGACAGGCCTTGGGAGACCCAGTACTTC. The chain couples TRBV7-9 to TRBJ2-5; 7 nucleotides agree with TRBD1. V gave up 5 bases and J gave up 5 bases; unmatched junction bases: 11. Germline V gene lookup returns CDR1 SEHNR and CDR2 FQNEAQ (reference sequence). This CDR3 has 15 amino acids. Looking up the rest from reference TRBV7-9 and TRBJ2-5 gives the full variable domain: DTGVSQNPRHKITKRGQNVTFRCDPISEHNRLYWYRQTLGQGPEFLTYFQNEAQLEKSRLLSDRFSAERPKGSFSTLEIQRTEQGDSAMYLCASSVSDRPWETQYFGPGTRLLVL.

This clone was detected only a few times. The V gene is TRBV13, the J gene TRBJ1-1; 8 nucleotides match TRBD1. The CDR3 is 14 amino acids. V shed 2 bases, J shed 4 bases, and the junction held 3 bases outside the gene matches. Per germline, CDR1 PRHDT and CDR2 FYEKMQ (reference sequence). CDR3 protein: CASSLNRGSTEAFF. CDR3 nucleotide sequence: TGTGCCAGCAGCTTAAACAGGGGGAGCACTGAAGCTTTCTTT.

The CDR3 nucleotides read TGTGCCTGGAGTCTGTCTGGGAACATTCAGTACTTC. Translating it yields CAWSLSGNIQYF. The genes are TRBV30 and TRBJ2-4; D call uncertain. The CDR3 consists of 12 residues. V gave up 2 bases and J gave up 7 bases, with 9 bases separating them. The germline V gene encodes CDR1 GTSNPN and CDR2 SVGIG (reference sequence).

CDR3 DNA: TGTGCCAGCAGTCTACAGGGAGGATACTATGGCTACACCTTC. Translation gives CASSLQGGYYGYTF. This chain uses TRBV28 with TRBJ1-2; a possible D gene is TRBD1 (6 bases). V lost 5 bases, J lost 3 bases, and 13 bases lay in between. Germline CDR1 reads MDHEN; CDR2 reads SYDVKM. This CDR3 comprises 14 residues.

A few counts support this clone. V gene TRBV10-3 combines with J gene TRBJ1-1; tentative D call: TRBD1 (5 bases). V was pared by 5 bases and J by 3 bases, with 13 bases between. CDR3 length: 14 amino acids. Germline CDR1 reads ENHRY; CDR2 reads SYGVKD. The CDR3 nucleotides read TGTGCCATCAGTCGGGGCACCGGGGACACTGAAGCTTTCTTT. Residues: CAISRGTGDTEAFF.

The chain has TRBV5-4 and TRBJ1-1; D uncertain. Trimming removed 1 base from V and 1 base from J, with 14 bases in between. Germline V gene data show CDR1 as SGHNT and CDR2 as YYREEE (reference sequence). This CDR3 is built from 16 residues. Here the CDR3 reads CASSLYIGSANTEAFF. The CDR3 DNA is TGTGCCAGCAGCTTGTATATTGGGTCAGCGAACACTGAAGCTTTCTTT.

The chain joins TRBV25-1 to TRBJ2-7; D not certain. CDR3 length: 9 amino acids. The germline gives CDR1 MGHDK, CDR2 SYGVNS. Trimming pared 9 bases from V and 5 bases from J, leaving 5 bases between. CDR3 DNA: TGTGCCAGACCCAACGAGCAGTACTTC. As protein: CARPNEQYF.

The CDR3 DNA follows: TGTGCCAGCAGTTCCACAGGTTATAGCAATCAGCCCCAGCATTTT. It encodes CASSSTGYSNQPQHF. V is TRBV2 and J is TRBJ1-5; D is possibly TRBD1 (5 bases). Germline loops: CDR1 SNHLY, CDR2 FYNNEI. There are 15 residues in the CDR3. V lost 5 bases and J 0 bases, leaving 11 bases between the germline ends.

V gene TRBV7-9 combines with J gene TRBJ2-3; 7 bases are a match to TRBD1. This CDR3 has 14 residues. Germline trimming cut 3 bases from V and 3 bases from J; bases unmatched to any gene: 3. Germline V gene sequence: CDR1 SEHNR, CDR2 FQNEAQ (reference sequence). The CDR3 loop is CASSLTGWTDTQYF. The CDR3 DNA follows: TGTGCCAGCAGCTTGACAGGGTGGACAGATACGCAGTATTTT.

The V gene is TRBV7-9, the J gene TRBJ2-7; D tentatively fits TRBD1 or TRBD2 (5 bases each). This CDR3 contains 15 residues. The germline gives CDR1 SEHNR, CDR2 FQNEAQ (reference sequence). V lost 7 bases and J lost 5, with 21 bases in between. CDR3 region: CASTVSGLSPNEQYF. CDR3 DNA: TGTGCCAGCACCGTTTCGGGGCTCTCACCCAACGAGCAGTACTTC. Complete variable domain (other parts from reference TRBV7-9 and TRBJ2-7): DTGVSQNPRHKITKRGQNVTFRCDPISEHNRLYWYRQTLGQGPEFLTYFQNEAQLEKSRLLSDRFSAERPKGSFSTLEIQRTEQGDSAMYLCASTVSGLSPNEQYFGPGTRLTVT.